Listed below are T cell receptor beta chains from one sample, sequenced in a study of cytomegalovirus exposure and HLA in healthy donors. Profiled with immunoSEQ multiplex PCR; TCRdb holds only in-frame clones, not every one. The table includes 75,000 to 90,000 clones, 72% detected once. Sequenced sample: PBMCs. The source is a woman between 35 and 50 years old in good health and CMV-seropositive. Both conserved end residues are part of each CDR3. A D gene is named only where the DNA matches it firmly. Some rows mark clone size as missing; the rest say once, few, many or name a class of expanded clone.

D gene,V gene,clone size,J gene,CDR3 DNA,CDR3 protein
.,TRBV13,few,TRBJ1-1,TGTGCCAGCAGCTTGCCCCAGGGTGGCACTGAAGCTTTCTTT,CASSLPQGGTEAFF
.,TRBV27,.,TRBJ1-2,TGTGCCAGCAGCCCACAGGGTAATGTTGCCTATGGCTACACCTTC,CASSPQGNVAYGYTF
TRBD2,TRBV27,.,TRBJ2-7,TGTGCCAGCAGTCGGGAGGGCAACTCCTACGAGCAGTACTTC,CASSREGNSYEQYF
.,TRBV7-2,.,TRBJ2-1,TGTGCCAGCAGCCGCGAGAATGAGCAGTTCTTC,CASSRENEQFF
TRBD2,TRBV7-2,.,TRBJ2-2,TGTGCCAGCAGCACCAAGGGACTAGCGGATTCGAACACCGGGGAGCTGTTTTTT,CASSTKGLADSNTGELFF
TRBD2,TRBV30,.,TRBJ2-7,TGTGCCTGGAGCCCCACGGGACTACTCTTCCTCGAGCAGTACTTC,CAWSPTGLLFLEQYF
.,TRBV5-1,.,TRBJ1-4,TGCGCCAGCAGCTCCGGGACAACTTATGAAAAACTGTTTTTT,CASSSGTTYEKLFF
.,TRBV6-5,.,TRBJ2-7,TGTGCCAGCACCGCCAGCGGACCCTACGAGCAGTACTTC,CASTASGPYEQYF
.,TRBV4-1,.,TRBJ2-3,TGCGCCAGCAGCCAAGGCCCGACGGGGGGCCCGGGAGATACGCAGTATTTT,CASSQGPTGGPGDTQYF
TRBD2,TRBV7-8,.,TRBJ2-7,TGTGCCAGCAGCCCCCAGGGACTAGGTAGGGAGCAGTACTTC,CASSPQGLGREQYF